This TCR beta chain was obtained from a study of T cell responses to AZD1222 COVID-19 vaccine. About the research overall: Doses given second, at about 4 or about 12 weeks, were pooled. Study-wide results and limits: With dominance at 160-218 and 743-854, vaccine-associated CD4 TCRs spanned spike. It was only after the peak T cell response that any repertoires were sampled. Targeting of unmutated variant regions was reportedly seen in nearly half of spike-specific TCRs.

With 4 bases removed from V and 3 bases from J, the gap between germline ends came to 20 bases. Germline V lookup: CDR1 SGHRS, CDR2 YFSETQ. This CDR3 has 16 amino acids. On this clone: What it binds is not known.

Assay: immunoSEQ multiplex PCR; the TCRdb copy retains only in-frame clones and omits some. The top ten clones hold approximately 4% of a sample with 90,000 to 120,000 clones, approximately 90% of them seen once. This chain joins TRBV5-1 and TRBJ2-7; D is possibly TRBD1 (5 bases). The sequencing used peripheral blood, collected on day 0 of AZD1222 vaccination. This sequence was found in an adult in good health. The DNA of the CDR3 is TGCGCCAGCAGCCAAGATCACAGGTCTCTACTCTACGAGCAGTACTTC. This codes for CASSQDHRSLLYEQYF.